The sequence of this T cell receptor (beta chain) was determined in a study of shared clonotypes between healthy human individuals. Study-wide background: Aged between 18 and 49, the donors were a couple of women and a few men.

Each sample came from a Caucasian adult donor living in Nashville, Tennessee. The CDR3 length is 14 residues. Germline loops: CDR1 LNHDA, CDR2 SQIVND (reference sequence). Trimming left V 7 bases short and J 7 bases short, with 19 bases between. Genomic DNA of every subset was divided equally among multiple immunoSEQ plates. Generated by immunoSEQ multiplex PCR, the TCRdb table keeps only in-frame clones and is missing some. Here the sample spans about 480,000 clones, less than 85% being singletons. V and J are TRBV19 and TRBJ1-2, with a weak D call TRBD1 (5 bases). This clonotype was sampled from a middle-aged woman in good health. Some clones in this sample may be carry-over from other donors' samples. The sequenced sample consisted of PBMCs. The CDR3 spells CASIPEGTGRGYTF. Here the CDR3 DNA reads TGTGCCAGTATCCCCGAGGGCACGGGGCGTGGCTACACCTTC.